The clone carrying this T cell receptor (beta chain) was counted at least ten times. V lost 2 bases and J 5 bases, leaving 15 bases between the germline ends. Germline V CDR1 and CDR2: MDHEN, SYDVKM. This CDR3 has 15 residues. The record originates from a study of T cells in Graves' hyperthyroidism and ophthalmopathy. RNA transcripts provided the source from which TCR beta CDR3 regions were amplified. With the HTBI primer set, the TCR CDR3 went through a first round of RT-PCR. TCRdb passed the multiplex PCR reads through MiXCR, listing each CDR3 protein once. The sample lists hundreds of thousands of distinct CDR3 sequences; around 15% were seen once.

The chain uses TRBV28 and TRBJ1-1; D is possibly TRBD1 (6 bases). This clonotype was obtained from a woman aged 25 to 45 with Graves' hyperthyroidism. The sequenced sample was blood. CDR3 sequence (DNA): TGTGCCAGCAGTTTAGGTGGGACACCATTAACTGAAGCTTTCTTT. It is translated as CASSLGGTPLTEAFF.